This TCR beta chain stems from a study of beta chain features in type 1 diabetes. Reverse transcription of all isolated RNA meant that expressed TCRB transcripts were sequenced. Produced via immunoSEQ multiplex PCR; TCRdb's table is partial and in-frame only. The data contain 300,000 to 350,000 clones, around 20% of them singletons. Regarding this clone: Its antigen is still unknown.

Stem cell-like memory, regulatory, central memory and naive CD4+ cells were sorted via CD45RO/CCR7/CD25/CD127/CD95/CD27. Sorted populations were all over 98% pure. General study findings and limits: Small HLA sub-analyses could not settle whether HLA shapes TCRB rearrangement.

J lost 3 bases, V lost 5 bases, and 10 bases had no gene match. This CDR3 region has 16 residues. Germline lookup yields CDR1 MNHNY and CDR2 SVGAGI (reference sequence). Sequenced material: naive CD4+ T cells from blood. The rearrangement uses TRBV6-6 and TRBJ2-7; 10 positions agree with TRBD2. This TCR derives from a young woman in good health. The CDR3 nucleotides read TGTGCCAGCAGTACCAGGAATAGCGGGGGGATCTACGAGCAGTACTTC. Amino acids: CASSTRNSGGIYEQYF.